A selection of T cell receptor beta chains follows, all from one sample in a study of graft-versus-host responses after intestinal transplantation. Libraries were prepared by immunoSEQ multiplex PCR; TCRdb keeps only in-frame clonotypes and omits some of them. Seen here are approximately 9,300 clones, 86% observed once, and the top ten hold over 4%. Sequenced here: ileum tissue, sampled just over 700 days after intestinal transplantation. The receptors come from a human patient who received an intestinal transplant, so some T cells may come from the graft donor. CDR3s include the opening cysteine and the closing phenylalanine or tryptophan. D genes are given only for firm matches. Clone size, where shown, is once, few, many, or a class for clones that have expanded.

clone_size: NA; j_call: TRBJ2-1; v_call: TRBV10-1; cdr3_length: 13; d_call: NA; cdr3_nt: TGCGCCAGCTCCAGGGGGGGCAACAATGAGCAGTTCTTC; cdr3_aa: CASSRGGNNEQFF
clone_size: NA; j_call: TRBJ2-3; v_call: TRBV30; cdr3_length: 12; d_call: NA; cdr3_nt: TGTGCCTGGAGTGTACGTTCAGATACGCAGTATTTT; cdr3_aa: CAWSVRSDTQYF
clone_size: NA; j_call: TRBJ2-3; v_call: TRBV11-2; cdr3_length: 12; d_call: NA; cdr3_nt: TGTGCCAGCAGCCAACCCGGTGTTACGCAGTATTTT; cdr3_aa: CASSQPGVTQYF
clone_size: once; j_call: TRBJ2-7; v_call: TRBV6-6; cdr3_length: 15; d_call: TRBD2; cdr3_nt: TGTGCCAGCAGCACCCCATTGGGGGAGGGCAACGAGCAGTACTTC; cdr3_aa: CASSTPLGEGNEQYF
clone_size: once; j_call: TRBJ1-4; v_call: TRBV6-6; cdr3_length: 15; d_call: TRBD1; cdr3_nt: TGTGCCAGCAGATGGGGACAGGGCACTAGGGAAAAACTGTTTTTT; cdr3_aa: CASRWGQGTREKLFF
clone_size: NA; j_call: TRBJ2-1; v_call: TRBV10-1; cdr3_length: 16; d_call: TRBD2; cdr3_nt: TGCGCCAGCAGGCAGCGTAGCGGGGGGCCCTACAATGAGCAGTTCTTC; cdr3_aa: CASRQRSGGPYNEQFF
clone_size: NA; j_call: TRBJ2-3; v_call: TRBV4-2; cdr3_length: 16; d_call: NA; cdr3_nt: TGTGCCAGCAGCCAAGTTCCCCTAGCTTCCACAGATACGCAGTATTTT; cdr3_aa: CASSQVPLASTDTQYF
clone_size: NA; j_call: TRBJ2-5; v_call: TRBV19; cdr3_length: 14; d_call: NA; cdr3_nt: TGTGCCAGTAGTATCGACCGGGCCTCCAAAACCCAGTACTTC; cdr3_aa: CASSIDRASKTQYF
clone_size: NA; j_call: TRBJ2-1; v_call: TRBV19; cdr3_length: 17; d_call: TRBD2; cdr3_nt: TGTGCCAGTAGTCCGACTAGCGGGAGGTTCTCCTACAATGAGCAGTTCTTC; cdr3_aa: CASSPTSGRFSYNEQFF
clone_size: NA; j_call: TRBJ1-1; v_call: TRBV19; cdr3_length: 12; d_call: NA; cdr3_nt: TGTGCCACCACAGGGCGGGGTACTGAAGCTTTCTTT; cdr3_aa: CATTGRGTEAFF
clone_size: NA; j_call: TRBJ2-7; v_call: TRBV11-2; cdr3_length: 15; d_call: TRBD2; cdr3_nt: TGTGCCAGCACCCAGCCGGGGACTAGCGGCTACGAGCAGTACTTC; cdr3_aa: CASTQPGTSGYEQYF
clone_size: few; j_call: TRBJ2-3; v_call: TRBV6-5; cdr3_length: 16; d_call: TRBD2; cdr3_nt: TGTGCCAGCAGTTACCTTCTAGCGGGAGGGGAAGATACGCAGTATTTT; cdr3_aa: CASSYLLAGGEDTQYF
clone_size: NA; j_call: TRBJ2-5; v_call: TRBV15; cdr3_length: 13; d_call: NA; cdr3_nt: TGTGCCACCAGCAGAGATGGTACAGAGACCCAGTACTTC; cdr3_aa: CATSRDGTETQYF
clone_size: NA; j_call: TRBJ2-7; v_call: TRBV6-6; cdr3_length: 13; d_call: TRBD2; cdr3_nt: TGTGCCACCTCTAGACGGGAGGAAAACGAGCAGTACTTC; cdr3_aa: CATSRREENEQYF
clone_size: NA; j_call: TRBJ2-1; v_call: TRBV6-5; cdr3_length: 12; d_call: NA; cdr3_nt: TGTGCCAGCAGTTACTCGAGCAATGAGCAGTTCTTC; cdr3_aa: CASSYSSNEQFF
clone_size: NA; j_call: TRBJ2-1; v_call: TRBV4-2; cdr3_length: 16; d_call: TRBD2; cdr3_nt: TGTGCCAGCAGCCAAGATTTGGGCGGGAGCTACAATGAGCAGTTCTTC; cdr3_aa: CASSQDLGGSYNEQFF
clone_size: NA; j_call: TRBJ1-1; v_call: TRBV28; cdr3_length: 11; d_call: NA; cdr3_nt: TGTGCCAGCAGTTTGAGGTTCCGAGCTTTCTTT; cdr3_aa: CASSLRFRAFF
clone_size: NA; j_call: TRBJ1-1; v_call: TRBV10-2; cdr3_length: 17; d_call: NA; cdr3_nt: TGCGCCAGCAGCCGGATGGGGGGGCCGGCAGCGAACACTGAAGCTTTCTTT; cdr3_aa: CASSRMGGPAANTEAFF
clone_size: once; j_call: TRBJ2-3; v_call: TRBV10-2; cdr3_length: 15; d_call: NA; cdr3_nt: TGCGCCAGCAGGGACAGCGTTGGGTTGACAGATACGCAGTATTTT; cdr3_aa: CASRDSVGLTDTQYF
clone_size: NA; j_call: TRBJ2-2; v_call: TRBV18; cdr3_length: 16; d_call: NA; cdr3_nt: TGTGCCAGCTCGATCCCTAGCGAGCCGAACACCGGGGAGCTGTTTTTT; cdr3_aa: CASSIPSEPNTGELFF
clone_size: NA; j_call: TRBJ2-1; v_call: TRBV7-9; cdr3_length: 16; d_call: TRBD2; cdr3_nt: TGTGCCAGCAGCTTAGTGGGCGGGAGCTCCTACAATGAGCAGTTCTTC; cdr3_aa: CASSLVGGSSYNEQFF
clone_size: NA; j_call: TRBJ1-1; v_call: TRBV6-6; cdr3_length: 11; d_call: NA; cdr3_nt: TGTGCCAGCAGTTACAGCGGAGAAGCTTTCTTT; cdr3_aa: CASSYSGEAFF
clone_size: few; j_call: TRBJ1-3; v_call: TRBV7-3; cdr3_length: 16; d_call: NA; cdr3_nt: TGTGCCAGCAGCCCATCCTCACCTAGACACCGAAACACCATATATTTT; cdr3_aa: CASSPSSPRHRNTIYF
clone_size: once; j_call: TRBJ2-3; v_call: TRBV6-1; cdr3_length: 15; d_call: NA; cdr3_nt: TGTGCCAGCAACCCACGGACTCCGCGCACAGATACGCAGTATTTT; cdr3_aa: CASNPRTPRTDTQYF
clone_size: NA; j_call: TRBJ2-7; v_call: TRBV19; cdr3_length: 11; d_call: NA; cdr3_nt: TGTGCCAGTAGTATGGGGCAGGAGCAGTACTTC; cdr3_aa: CASSMGQEQYF
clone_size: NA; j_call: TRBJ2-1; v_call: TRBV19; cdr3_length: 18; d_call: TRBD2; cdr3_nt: TGTGCCAGTACTCCTCACCCCCCTATAGCGGGACCCTACAATGAGCAGTTCTTC; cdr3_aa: CASTPHPPIAGPYNEQFF
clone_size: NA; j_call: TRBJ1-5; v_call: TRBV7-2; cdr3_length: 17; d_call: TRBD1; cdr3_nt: TGTGCCAGCAGCCCTTTGGACAGGGACGTTAGCAATCAGCCCCAGCATTTT; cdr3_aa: CASSPLDRDVSNQPQHF
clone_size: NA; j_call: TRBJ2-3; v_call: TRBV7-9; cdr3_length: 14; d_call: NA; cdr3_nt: TGTGCCAGCAGCTTATTCCGAGACACAGATACGCAGTATTTT; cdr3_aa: CASSLFRDTDTQYF
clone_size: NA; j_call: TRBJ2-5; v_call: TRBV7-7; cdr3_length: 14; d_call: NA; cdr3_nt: TGTGCCAGCAGCCGCGCCGGGGGCGCAGAGACCCAGTACTTC; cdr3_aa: CASSRAGGAETQYF
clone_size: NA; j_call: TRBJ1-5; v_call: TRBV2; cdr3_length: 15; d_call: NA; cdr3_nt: TGTGCCAGCAGAGCGGGACACAATAGCAATCAGCCCCAGCATTTT; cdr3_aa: CASRAGHNSNQPQHF
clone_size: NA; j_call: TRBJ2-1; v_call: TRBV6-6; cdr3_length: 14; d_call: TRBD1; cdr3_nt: TGTGCCAGCAGTCAGGACAGGACCTACAATGAGCAGTTCTTC; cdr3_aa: CASSQDRTYNEQFF
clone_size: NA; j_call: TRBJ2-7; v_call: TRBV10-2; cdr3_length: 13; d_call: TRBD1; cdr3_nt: TGCGCCACCTCTCCGGGGACAGAGTACGAGCAGTACTTC; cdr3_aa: CATSPGTEYEQYF
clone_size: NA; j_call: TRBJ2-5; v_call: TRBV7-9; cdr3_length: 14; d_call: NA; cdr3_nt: TGTGCCAGCAGCTTAGGGGGGGCCCAAGAGACCCAGTACTTC; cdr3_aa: CASSLGGAQETQYF
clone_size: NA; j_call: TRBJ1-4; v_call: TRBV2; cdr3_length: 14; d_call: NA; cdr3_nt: TGTGCCAGCAGGGGGAGGACAGCCGGTGAAAAACTGTTTTTT; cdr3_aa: CASRGRTAGEKLFF
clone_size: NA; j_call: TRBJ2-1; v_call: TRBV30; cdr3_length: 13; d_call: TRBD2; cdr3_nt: TGTGCCTGGAGTGTGACTAGCGGCCAGGGGCAGTTCTTC; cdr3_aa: CAWSVTSGQGQFF
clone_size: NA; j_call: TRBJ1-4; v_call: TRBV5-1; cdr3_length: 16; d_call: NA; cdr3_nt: TGCGCCAGCAGCTCTGGCCGTGGGGGTTCTAATGAAAAACTGTTTTTT; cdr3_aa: CASSSGRGGSNEKLFF
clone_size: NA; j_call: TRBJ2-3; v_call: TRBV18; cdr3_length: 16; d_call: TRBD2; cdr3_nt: TGTGCCAGCTCACCGGGACTAGCGGGAAGCACAGATACGCAGTATTTT; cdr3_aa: CASSPGLAGSTDTQYF
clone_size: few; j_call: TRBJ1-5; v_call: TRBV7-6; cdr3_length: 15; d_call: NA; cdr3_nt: TGTGCCAGCAGCTTAGGGGCGTCTAACGGTCAGCCCCAGCATTTT; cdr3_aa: CASSLGASNGQPQHF
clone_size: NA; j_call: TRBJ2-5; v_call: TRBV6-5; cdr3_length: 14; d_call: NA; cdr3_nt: TGTGCCAGCAGTTACTCGTTTAGGCCCCGGACCCAGTACTTC; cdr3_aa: CASSYSFRPRTQYF
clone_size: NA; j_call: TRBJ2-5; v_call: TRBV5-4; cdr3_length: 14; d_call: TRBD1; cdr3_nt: TGTGCCAGCAGCTCGGGACAGATCCAAGAGACCCAGTACTTC; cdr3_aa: CASSSGQIQETQYF
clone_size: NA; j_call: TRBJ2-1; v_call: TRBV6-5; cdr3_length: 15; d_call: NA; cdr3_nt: TGTGCCAGCAGTTTTTTTCGGCCGGGTTTAAATGAGCAGTTCTTC; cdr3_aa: CASSFFRPGLNEQFF